This TCR beta chain was observed in a study of shared clonotypes between healthy human individuals. The germline V gene encodes CDR1 MNHNY and CDR2 SVGAGI (reference sequence). The CDR3 sequence is 14 residues long. Trimming removed 4 bases at V and 4 bases at J, with 12 bases between. Libraries were prepared by immunoSEQ multiplex PCR; TCRdb keeps only in-frame clonotypes and omits some of them. The table lists around 450,000 clones, around 75% of them singletons. Sequenced sample: PBMCs. The sequence derives from a woman in her thirties or forties in good health. Some clones in this sample may be carry-over from other donors' samples. V gene TRBV6-6 combines with J gene TRBJ2-3; D is ambiguous. The CDR3 nucleotides read TGTGCCAGCAGTTCTACAGTGGGCGCAGATACGCAGTATTTT. Its translation: CASSSTVGADTQYF.